This TCR beta chain was profiled in a study of blood T cell repertoires in COVID-19. The CDR3 covers 15 residues. The germline V gene encodes CDR1 SGHRS and CDR2 YFSETQ. V was pared by 0 bases and J by 8 bases, with 17 bases between. Only in-frame clones appear in the TCRdb table, and some are missing; sequencing was by immunoSEQ multiplex PCR. The repertoire consists of about 90,000 clones, with roughly nine tenths occurring once and the leading ten covering under 2%. This receptor was identified in a human donor with active COVID-19. The donor label of this sample is uncertain. What was sequenced was peripheral blood. The rearrangement joins TRBV5-1 to TRBJ1-2, with a weak D call TRBD1 (5 bases). In DNA, the CDR3 is TGCGCCAGCAGCTTGGAGGAGGGGCGGGCGGGAGGCTACACCTTC. It translates to CASSLEEGRAGGYTF. The full variable domain, completed using reference TRBV5-1 and TRBJ1-2, is KAGVTQTPRYLIKTRGQQVTLSCSPISGHRSVSWYQQTPGQGLQFLFEYFSETQRNKGNFPGRFSGRQFSNSRSEMNVSTLELGDSALYLCASSLEEGRAGGYTFGSGTRLTVV.